This entry is about one TCR beta chain. The antigen remains undetermined. The CDR3 covers 16 residues. V lost 5 bases, J lost 1 base, and 11 bases stayed unmatched. Germline values: CDR1 DFQATT, CDR2 SNEGSKA (reference sequence). The sample belongs to a study of T-cell reconstitution after alpha-beta-depleted transplantation in children. The TCRbeta library was prepared with unique molecular identifiers. One entry per CDR3 protein results from TCRdb running MiXCR on the PCR reads. The profile shows a few hundred thousand distinct CDR3 sequences, 10% to 15% of them singletons. Study results and limitations: By one year post-transplant, T-cell counts and diversity largely arose from T cells that were newly produced.

This material consisted of PBMCs, mostly from graft donor cells, taken 360 days after TCRalphabeta/CD19-depleted stem cell transplant. V gene TRBV20-1 combines with J gene TRBJ2-3, with 8 bases lining up with TRBD1. This receptor was identified in a male patient younger than 18 who had a stem cell transplant for acute myeloid leukemia, so the T cells may come from the graft donor. The DNA of the CDR3 is TGCAGTGCTCCGCTCCGCTGGACAGGGCGCACAGATACGCAGTATTTT. Protein sequence: CSAPLRWTGRTDTQYF.